This T cell receptor (beta chain) derives from a study of blood T cell repertoires in COVID-19. Study as a whole: COVID-19 samples collected from the United States, Italy and Spain covered acute and convalescent phases.

Profiled with immunoSEQ multiplex PCR; TCRdb holds only in-frame clones, not every one. The sample has about 480,000 clones; around nine tenths are singletons. Clinical history reported by participants formed the basis on which cohorts were assigned. The recovered donors of Cohort 3 showed two negative PCRs, clearance, or symptom resolution. Trimming removed 0 bases at V and 3 bases at J, with 8 bases between. Germline V gene data show CDR1 as SGHRS and CDR2 as YFSETQ. The CDR3 loop spans 14 amino acids. What was sequenced was PBMCs or T cells enriched from blood (not recorded which). This clonotype was obtained from a woman in her forties who had recovered from COVID-19. The chain carries TRBV5-1 and TRBJ2-3; unclear D gene. The CDR3 nucleotides are TGCGCCAGCAGCTTGGAGCACGGTACAGATACGCAGTATTTT. Its protein product is CASSLEHGTDTQYF.